The 5 T cell receptor beta chains listed next were all sequenced from one sample in a study of beta chain features in type 1 diabetes. Isolated RNA was reverse transcribed in full, so expressed TCRB transcripts were sequenced. Using immunoSEQ multiplex PCR, the repertoire was profiled, and TCRdb retains in-frame clones only, with some absent. Of hundreds of thousands of clones listed, around 12% are singletons. The sequencing sample was made of naive CD4+ T cells from blood. These receptor sequences come from a man aged 18 to 30 in good health.

The CDR3 region is CAISESAGRTGNQPQHF. In DNA, the CDR3 is TGTGCCATCAGTGAGTCGGCAGGGAGGACCGGCAATCAGCCCCAGCATTTT. The chain is built from TRBV10-3 and TRBJ1-5, with D perhaps matching TRBD1 (5 bases). Trimming pared 0 bases from V and 2 bases from J, leaving 14 bases between. The CDR3 loop spans 17 amino acids. From germline, CDR1 is ENHRY and CDR2 SYGVKD.

In its sample, this clone was seen a few times. J is TRBJ2-7 and V is TRBV7-2; possibly TRBD2 for D (6 bases). The CDR3 extends over 14 amino acids. From germline, CDR1 is SGHTA and CDR2 FQGNSA. Trimming removed 2 bases at V and 6 bases at J, with 14 bases between. CDR3 nucleotides: TGTGCCAGCAGCTTAACCCGGGACTGGAGCGAGCAGTACTTC. Residues: CASSLTRDWSEQYF.

This clone has just a few counts. J is TRBJ2-3 and V is TRBV7-2; 13 nucleotides line up with TRBD2. Germline V gene sequence: CDR1 SGHTA, CDR2 FQGNSA. The CDR3 totals 17 residues. The ends lost 0 bases at V and 3 bases at J; junction bases unmatched: 3. The CDR3 loop reads CASSLAGLAGWTDTQYF. In nucleotides, the CDR3 is TGTGCCAGCAGCTTAGCGGGACTAGCGGGGTGGACAGATACGCAGTATTTT.

This sequence joins TRBV5-4 and TRBJ1-1, with D uncertain. Germline CDR1 is SGHNT and CDR2 is YYREEE (reference sequence). This CDR3 comprises 14 residues. Trimming stripped 0 bases from V and 3 bases from J, with 9 bases between. CDR3 in amino acids: CASSLGSGDTEAFF. The CDR3 DNA reads as TGTGCCAGCAGCTTGGGGAGCGGGGACACTGAAGCTTTCTTT.

This chain links TRBV25-1 with TRBJ2-3, with a tentative D call TRBD2 (5 bases). V was cut by 4 bases and J by 3 bases, with 8 bases left in between. This CDR3 spans 13 amino acids. Germline V gene data show CDR1 as MGHDK and CDR2 as SYGVNS. CDR3 nucleotides: TGTGCCAGCAGTGTCCCGGGAACAGATACGCAGTATTTT. The encoded protein is CASSVPGTDTQYF. Drawing the rest from reference TRBV25-1 and TRBJ2-3, the complete variable domain is EADIYQTPRYLVIGTGKKITLECSQTMGHDKMYWYQQDPGMELHLIHYSYGVNSTEKGDLSSESTVSRIRTEHFPLTLESARPSHTSQYLCASSVPGTDTQYFGPGTRLTVL.